These T cell receptor beta chains were read from a single sample in a study of cytomegalovirus exposure and HLA in healthy donors. The method was immunoSEQ multiplex PCR; TCRdb's version includes in-frame clones alone and lacks a portion of them. Of 150,000 to 200,000 clones listed, roughly 76% were seen once; the top ten hold over 1.1%. Sequencing input: PBMCs. These receptors were obtained from a man aged 55 to 70 in good health and CMV-seronegative. Each CDR3 is given with its conserved first and last residue. The order of the fields is D gene, J gene, clone size, V gene, CDR3 DNA, CDR3 protein. A D gene is named only where the DNA matches it firmly. Some rows have no size entry. The others give once, few or many, or a class for an expanded clone.

NA | TRBJ1-1 | few | TRBV7-3 | TGTGCCAGCAGCTTAATTAGAGGGAAGAACACTGAAGCTTTCTTT | CASSLIRGKNTEAFF
NA | TRBJ1-1 | NA | TRBV19 | TGTGCCAGTAGTATAAGCTGGGAGGGTATGAACACTGAAGCTTTCTTT | CASSISWEGMNTEAFF
TRBD1 | TRBJ2-2 | once | TRBV19 | TGTGCCAGTAGTAAGACAGGGGGAGACACCGGGGAGCTGTTTTTT | CASSKTGGDTGELFF
TRBD1 | TRBJ1-4 | once | TRBV9 | TGTGCCAGCAGCCTTCCCGGGACAGGGAATGAAAAACTGTTTTTT | CASSLPGTGNEKLFF
NA | TRBJ1-4 | NA | TRBV2 | TGTGCCAGCAGGCCACACCCTGCAACTAATGAAAAACTGTTTTTT | CASRPHPATNEKLFF
NA | TRBJ1-5 | NA | TRBV7-2 | TGTGCCAGCATGCCCGGGGGGTTCAATCAGCCCCAGCATTTT | CASMPGGFNQPQHF
NA | TRBJ1-4 | NA | TRBV28 | TGTGCCAGCAGCCCAGGGGATTATAATGAAAAACTGTTTTTT | CASSPGDYNEKLFF
NA | TRBJ2-1 | NA | TRBV6-5 | TGTGCCAGCAGTACGACAGGTGTAGGGTTATATGAGCAGTTCTTC | CASSTTGVGLYEQFF
NA | TRBJ2-1 | once | TRBV7-8 | TGTGCCAGCAGCTCCCAGGGGGCTAGCGGTAATGAGCAGTTCTTC | CASSSQGASGNEQFF
NA | TRBJ1-6 | NA | TRBV5-1 | TGCGCCAGCACCCCGGGTCGGGGGGACTATAATTCACCCCTCCACTTT | CASTPGRGDYNSPLHF